This is a list of T cell receptor beta chains from one sample in a study of vaccination and CD4 T cells after COVID-19. MiXCR, applied by TCRdb to the PCR reads, yields one record per CDR3 protein. The sample includes about 15,000 distinct CDR3 sequences, around 32% of them seen just once. What these receptors recognize is not known. Sequencing was performed on cultured CD4+ T cells from blood. The receptors shown here come from a human donor with COVID-19. CDR3s leave out the opening cysteine and the closing phenylalanine or tryptophan. D genes are given only for firm matches.

d_call cdr3_length v_call cdr3_aa
NA 13 TRBV27 ASESDRLFGSPLH
NA 14 TRBV2 ASSEARGGSVSPLH
TRBD2 13 TRBV7-2 ASSFSGGANNEQF
NA 14 TRBV5-4 ASSPPARSSYNEQF
NA 14 TRBV6-1 ASNGGGRGRSETQY
NA 12 TRBV20-1 SASQQGGFTEAF
TRBD1 13 TRBV7-9 ASSITTGTKNIQY
NA 13 TRBV6-4 ASSDKGFSGSPLH
NA 13 TRBV4-1 ASSQRGWGTGELF
NA 12 TRBV19 ASSIGRDSGELF
NA 13 TRBV5-1 ASSRAGTQGNTIY
NA 13 TRBV18 ASSPPERVTSEQF
NA 11 TRBV20-1 SAPVVGTDTQY
NA 11 TRBV7-6 ASSPLTGQTQY
NA 11 TRBV27 ASSPRPGREQY
NA 13 TRBV5-4 ASSLESGTNSPLH
NA 11 TRBV24-1 ATGDRVTNEQF
TRBD1 12 TRBV7-9 ASSFGQGVGEQY
NA 11 TRBV11-2 ASSLRVENTIY
NA 12 TRBV20-1 SVPGVGINQPQH
TRBD1 14 TRBV5-1 ASSLGTGASNQPQH
TRBD2 16 TRBV6-2/TRBV6-3 ASSSTSGGRRAKNIQY
NA 14 TRBV6-5 ASSYLAGSKISPLH